This T cell receptor (beta chain) was retrieved from a study of blood T cell repertoires in COVID-19 (TCRdb year 2020). Turning to the overall study: The collaborator samples originated in the United States, Italy and Spain and spanned the acute and convalescent phases of COVID-19. The repertoires were released in a freely available public database intended as a resource for research on the immune response to SARS-CoV-2. Nearly every sample came with metadata listing a de-identified subject ID, COVID-19 status, age in years and sex. HLA class I and class II types, where available, came from metadata supplied by the sample provider rather than from assay-based typing. Samples came from the ongoing ImmuneRACE study (first 160 participants) plus 1,254 subjects from 6 global collaborators. The prospective study material was composed of cDNA or gDNA derived from T cells, B-cell-depleted T cells, or PBMCs. Deeply sampled blood TCRbeta repertoires from subjects exposed to, actively infected with, or recovered from COVID-19 were included in the dataset.

The CDR3 starts with the cysteine, ends with the phenylalanine, and has 14 residues. The entry retains the CDR3 DNA only, 42 bases that are in frame from base 1. Trimming removed 2 bases from V and 3 bases from J, leaving 11 bases between the germline ends. The germline V gene supplies CDR1 SNHLY and CDR2 FYNNEI. In the prospective study, participants were roughly 18 to 100 years old, resided in 24 geographic areas of the United States, and were enrolled through a virtual design. Cohort assignment in the prospective study relied on participant-reported clinical history from a screening survey and a study questionnaire. In the prospective study, mobile phlebotomists collected whole blood, serum and a nasopharyngeal or oropharyngeal swab from each participant. Participants in the prospective study had the option to provide additional blood draws and questionnaires over a roughly 2-month period. Before DNA extraction, blood samples from the prospective study were shipped at room temperature or frozen.

Points the paper makes about the study in general: How much clinical and demographic metadata was included differed by source and by participant, and the metadata was provided uncurated.

A note on this clone: Its cognate antigen has yet to be identified. Base qualities are not at hand, and no much larger clone is one base apart.

TCRbeta CDR3 regions were amplified from genomic DNA using the immunoSEQ Assay, a bias-controlled multiplex PCR. As for how the authors treated the data: The number of nucleated cells in each sample was estimated by amplification of reference gene primers within the assay. Sequence reads were collapsed and filtered to measure the absolute abundance of every unique TCRbeta CDR3 rearrangement. For each sample, productive Simpson clonality was calculated by taking the square root of Simpson's diversity index across productive rearrangements. Not all clones reach the TCRdb copy of this immuneACCESS table, which keeps in-frame sequences only. Checked studies attribute under half of the gap to unresolved V genes and leave the rest unexplained. That table gives V, J and clone size, and the DNA gave D and trimming. This sample comprises about 200,000 clones, 89% of them detected only once. Roughly 4% of the sample lies in the top ten.

Material for sequencing was PBMCs or T cells enriched from blood (not recorded which). The receptor chain draws on TRBV2 and TRBJ2-7, with no confident D gene call. The TCR originated in a young woman with acute COVID-19. The CDR3 protein sequence reads: CASSEIQAIYEQYF. The base sequence is TGTGCCAGCAGTGAAATCCAGGCGATCTACGAGCAGTACTTC.